These 2 T cell receptor beta chains originate from one sample sequenced in a study of cytomegalovirus exposure and HLA in healthy donors. The PCR made use of 60 Vbeta and 13 Jbeta primers. Assay: immunoSEQ multiplex PCR; the TCRdb copy retains only in-frame clones and omits some. The repertoire holds about 140,000 clones, with approximately 84% as singletons. The sequenced sample was PBMCs. The receptor set was obtained from a man aged 25 to 40 in good health and CMV-seropositive.

CDR3 loop: CASSLGRVGNQPQHF. The DNA of the CDR3 is TGTGCCAGCAGCTTGGGGAGGGTCGGAAATCAGCCCCAGCATTTT. The chain has TRBV13 and TRBJ1-5; no firm D call. This CDR3 spans 15 amino acids. The germline gives CDR1 PRHDT, CDR2 FYEKMQ (reference sequence). The V and J ends lost 3 bases and 4 bases respectively, with 13 bases between them.

The chain carries TRBV5-1 and TRBJ1-2, with D unresolved. Germline V gene sequence: CDR1 SGHRS, CDR2 YFSETQ. The length of the CDR3 is 15 residues. The V end lost 0 bases, the J end lost 5 bases, and 14 bases lay between the germline ends. CDR3 protein: CASSLDGLSGYGYTF. In nucleotides, the CDR3 is TGCGCCAGCAGCTTGGATGGACTCTCCGGTTATGGCTACACCTTC.